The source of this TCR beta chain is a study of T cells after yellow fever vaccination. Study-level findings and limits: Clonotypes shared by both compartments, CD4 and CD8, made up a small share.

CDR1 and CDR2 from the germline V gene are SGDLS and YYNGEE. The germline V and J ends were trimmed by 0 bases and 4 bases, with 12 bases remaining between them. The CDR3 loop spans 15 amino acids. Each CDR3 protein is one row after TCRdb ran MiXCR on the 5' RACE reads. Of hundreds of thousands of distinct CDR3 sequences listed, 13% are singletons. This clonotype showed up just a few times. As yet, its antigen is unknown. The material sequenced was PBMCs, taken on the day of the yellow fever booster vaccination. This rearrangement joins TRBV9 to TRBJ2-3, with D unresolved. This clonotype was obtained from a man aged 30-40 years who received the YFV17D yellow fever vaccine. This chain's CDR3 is CASSVGPSAADTQYF. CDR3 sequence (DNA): TGTGCCAGCAGCGTAGGACCCTCGGCCGCAGATACGCAGTATTTT.